Below, 30 T cell receptor beta chains from the same sample are listed, as sequenced in a study of OX40 agonist ivuxolimab in advanced cancers. Some clones are missing from TCRdb's copy, which holds only in-frame ones; the method was immunoSEQ multiplex PCR. The data contain 35,000 or so clones, around three quarters of them singletons. Sequences were derived from CD4+ or CD8+ T cells sorted from blood, sampled in a trial of the OX40 agonist ivuxolimab. The receptors were sampled from an adult with an advanced solid tumor such as melanoma, head and neck, liver or kidney cancer.

The chain combines TRBV6-4 with TRBJ1-2; D might be TRBD1 (5 bases). Between the trimmed V and J ends, which lost 4 bases and 8 bases, there was a span of 14 bases. Germline CDR1 and CDR2: MRHNA and SNTAGT. The CDR3 totals 13 residues. This chain's CDR3 is CASSVREGVGYTF. In DNA form, the CDR3 reads TGTGCCAGCAGTGTTAGAGAAGGGGTCGGCTACACCTTC.

In its sample, this clone was seen once. The chain has TRBV18 and TRBJ1-5; TRBD1 might be the D (6 bases). This CDR3 region has 14 residues. CDR1 KGHSH and CDR2 LQKENI come from the germline V gene. The germline V and J ends were trimmed by 5 bases and 5 bases, with 13 bases remaining between them. The CDR3 is CASSSYDRYQPQHF. Here the CDR3 DNA reads TGTGCCAGCTCATCCTACGACAGGTATCAGCCCCAGCATTTT. Using reference TRBV18 and TRBJ1-5 for the parts outside the CDR3, the full variable domain is NAGVMQNPRHLVRRRGQEARLRCSPMKGHSHVYWYRQLPEEGLKFMVYLQKENIIDESGMPKERFSAEFPKEGPSILRIQQVVRGDSAAYFCASSSYDRYQPQHFGDGTRLSIL.

The chain employs TRBV7-2 and TRBJ2-3, with TRBD2 matching 7 bases. The CDR3 extends over 18 amino acids. Germline loops: CDR1 SGHTA, CDR2 FQGNSA. J lost 0 bases, V lost 0 bases, and 9 bases had no gene match. The CDR3 sequence is CASSLASGVGPSTDTQYF. The CDR3 bases are TGTGCCAGCAGCTTAGCCAGCGGGGTAGGTCCTAGCACAGATACGCAGTATTTT.

CDR3 nucleotides: TGTGCCAGCAGCCCCCTGGGTAGCGGGGGCACAGATACGCAGTATTTT. Residues: CASSPLGSGGTDTQYF. The chain employs TRBV5-6 and TRBJ2-3; 8 nucleotides line up with TRBD2. The length of the CDR3 is 16 residues. Germline V gives CDR1 SGHDT, CDR2 YYEEEE. V lost 4 bases, J lost 1 base, and 8 bases stayed unmatched. The full variable domain, in which reference TRBV5-6 and TRBJ2-3 provide the parts outside the CDR3, is DAGVTQSPTHLIKTRGQQVTLRCSPKSGHDTVSWYQQALGQGPQFIFQYYEEEERQRGNFPDRFSGHQFPNYSSELNVNALLLGDSALYLCASSPLGSGGTDTQYFGPGTRLTVL.

The rearrangement joins TRBV30 to TRBJ1-4, with D uncertain. Trimming left V 0 bases short and J 4 bases short, with 6 bases between. This CDR3 spans 13 amino acids. CDR1 and CDR2 from the germline V gene are GTSNPN and SVGIG (reference sequence). The CDR3 coding sequence is TGTGCCTGGAGTGTGAGGCTTAATGAAAAACTGTTTTTT. Translation gives CAWSVRLNEKLFF.

The chain recombines TRBV6-5 with TRBJ2-1; D call uncertain. From germline, CDR1 is MNHEY and CDR2 SVGAGI. The CDR3 runs 12 residues. Trimming cost V 6 bases and J 5 bases, with 8 bases left between them. CDR3 in DNA: TGTGCCAGCAGCCCTACCGACAATGAGCAGTTCTTC. Protein product: CASSPTDNEQFF.

CDR3 nucleotides: TGTGCCAGTAGCTTGGGACCGGTAAAATCACCCCTCCACTTT. Amino acids: CASSLGPVKSPLHF. The J gene is TRBJ1-6, the V gene TRBV19, with TRBD1 as a possible D gene (5 bases). Trimming left V 6 bases short and J 10 bases short, with 16 bases between. Germline assignment: CDR1 LNHDA and CDR2 SQIVND (reference sequence). The CDR3 spans 14 residues.

This chain connects TRBV5-1 to TRBJ1-1; the D gene is possibly TRBD1 (6 bases). Germline V gene sequence: CDR1 SGHRS, CDR2 YFSETQ. The length of the CDR3 is 14 residues. V was trimmed by 4 bases and J by 6 bases, leaving 16 bases between them. As DNA, the CDR3 is TGCGCCAGCAGCACGGTTGGGACACGGGCTGAAGCTTTCTTT. Translation gives CASSTVGTRAEAFF.

The V call is TRBV7-9, the J call TRBJ1-2; D is ambiguous. CDR3 length equals 12 residues. V was cut by 7 bases and J by 8 bases, with 14 bases left in between. Per the germline V gene, CDR1 is SEHNR and CDR2 is FQNEAQ (reference sequence). CDR3 sequence (DNA): TGTGCCAGCACCCCCGTCGGAGGGGGCTACACCTTC. Protein product: CASTPVGGGYTF. Full variable domain (missing parts from reference TRBV7-9 and TRBJ1-2): DTGVSQNPRHKITKRGQNVTFRCDPISEHNRLYWYRQTLGQGPEFLTYFQNEAQLEKSRLLSDRFSAERPKGSFSTLEIQRTEQGDSAMYLCASTPVGGGYTFGSGTRLTVV.

This sequence joins TRBV4-2 and TRBJ2-5; TRBD2 matches 12 bases. With 3 bases clipped from V and 2 bases from J, the junction kept 7 bases outside the gene matches. The CDR3 length is 17 residues. Germline V lookup: CDR1 LGHNA, CDR2 YNFKEQ. The CDR3 protein is CASSHYSLAGGQETQYF. CDR3 nucleotide sequence: TGTGCCAGCAGCCATTATTCACTAGCGGGAGGACAAGAGACCCAGTACTTC.

The rearrangement uses TRBV28 and TRBJ2-4, with 7 bases matching TRBD1. This CDR3 spans 14 amino acids. With V trimmed by 7 bases and J by 8 bases, 11 bases remained unmatched. CDR1 MDHEN and CDR2 SYDVKM come from the germline V gene. CDR3 sequence: CASTPPDRADIQYF. CDR3 coding DNA: TGTGCCAGCACGCCCCCAGACAGGGCTGACATTCAGTACTTC. Filled out from reference TRBV28 and TRBJ2-4, the complete variable domain reads DVKVTQSSRYLVKRTGEKVFLECVQDMDHENMFWYRQDPGLGLRLIYFSYDVKMKEKGDIPEGYSVSREKKERFSLILESASTNQTSMYLCASTPPDRADIQYFGAGTRLSVL.

The chain couples TRBV9 to TRBJ2-7; no reliable D call. With 2 bases removed from V and 3 bases from J, the gap between germline ends came to 12 bases. Germline-derived CDR1 and CDR2 are SGDLS and YYNGEE. CDR3 length: 14 residues. The DNA of the CDR3 is TGTGCCAGCAGCGTGGGGAATATGGGCTACGAGCAGTACTTC. Amino acid sequence: CASSVGNMGYEQYF. Full variable domain (rest looked up from reference TRBV9 and TRBJ2-7): DSGVTQTPKHLITATGQRVTLRCSPRSGDLSVYWYQQSLDQGLQFLIQYYNGEERAKGNILERFSAQQFPDLHSELNLSSLELGDSALYFCASSVGNMGYEQYFGPGTRLTVT.

The V call is TRBV18, the J call TRBJ1-1; 10 nucleotides match TRBD1. The CDR3 runs 13 residues. With V trimmed by 5 bases and J by 9 bases, 6 bases remained unmatched. Germline V gene sequence: CDR1 KGHSH, CDR2 LQKENI. The CDR3 is CASSKDRGQKAFF. CDR3 DNA sequence: TGTGCCAGCTCAAAAGACAGGGGGCAAAAAGCTTTCTTT.

This rearrangement joins TRBV7-9 to TRBJ2-2, with D possibly TRBD2 on 6 matching bases. The germline V gene encodes CDR1 SEHNR and CDR2 FQNEAQ (reference sequence). The ends were cut back, 5 bases at V and 6 bases at J, with 13 bases in the middle. The CDR3 has 14 residues. The CDR3: CASSVVGGAGELFF. CDR3 sequence (DNA): TGTGCCAGCAGCGTTGTCGGAGGGGCCGGGGAGCTGTTTTTT.

V and J are TRBV30 and TRBJ1-1; D is unclear. V lost 0 bases to trimming and J lost 2 bases, with 7 bases between them. CDR1 is GTSNPN and CDR2 is SVGIG in the germline V gene (reference sequence). The CDR3 runs 13 residues. CDR3 amino acids: CAWSVWGNTEAFF. DNA of the CDR3: TGTGCCTGGAGTGTTTGGGGAAACACTGAAGCTTTCTTT.

The CDR3: CASSESPNTGELFF. In DNA, the CDR3 is TGCGCCAGCAGTGAGTCCCCCAACACCGGGGAGCTGTTTTTT. The chain has TRBV10-1 and TRBJ2-2, with no clear D. The germline V gene encodes CDR1 WNHNN and CDR2 SYGVQD (reference sequence). The ends were cut back, 0 bases at V and 2 bases at J, with 4 bases in the middle. The CDR3 contains 14 residues.

This clone was counted only a few times. The rearrangement links TRBV9 to TRBJ2-3; 10 nucleotides line up with TRBD1. The CDR3 extends over 16 amino acids. The germline CDR1 and CDR2 sequences are SGDLS and YYNGEE. V lost 3 bases and J lost 2; bases outside the gene matches: 6. As DNA, the CDR3 is TGTGCCAGCAGCGACTCGGGACAGGGGATCACAGATACGCAGTATTTT. Its protein is CASSDSGQGITDTQYF.

This chain connects TRBV6-1 to TRBJ2-5, with 7 bases lining up with TRBD1. CDR1 and CDR2 (germline): MNHNS, SASEGT. The CDR3 has 14 amino acids. V gave up 5 bases and J gave up 3 bases; unmatched junction bases: 6. Here the CDR3 DNA reads TGTGCCAGCAGTCTAACGGACAGGAAAGAGACCCAGTACTTC. Translating it yields CASSLTDRKETQYF.

This sequence joins TRBV2 and TRBJ1-4; tentative D call: TRBD1 (6 bases). The germline V gene encodes CDR1 SNHLY and CDR2 FYNNEI. The germline V and J ends were trimmed by 4 bases and 8 bases, with 17 bases remaining between them. CDR3 length equals 15 residues. CDR3 sequence (DNA): TGTGCCAGCAGTGCGGAGACAGGATCGGGAGAAAAACTGTTTTTT. Encoded protein: CASSAETGSGEKLFF.

The chain is built from TRBV9 and TRBJ1-1, with TRBD1 matching over 10 bases. This CDR3 is 18 amino acids long. V gave up 3 bases and J gave up 4 bases; unmatched junction bases: 15. Germline V gene data show CDR1 as SGDLS and CDR2 as YYNGEE. For the CDR3, the DNA is TGTGCCAGCAGCGCTCCCGGGACAGGGGATCGCTGGGGCACTGAAGCTTTCTTT. This gives the protein CASSAPGTGDRWGTEAFF.

Written as DNA, the CDR3 is TGCGCCAGCAGCTTGGAGGGGAGTCCTCGGGACGAGCAGTACTTC. Its translation: CASSLEGSPRDEQYF. The chain is built from TRBV5-1 and TRBJ2-7; the D gene could be TRBD1 or TRBD2 (5 bases each). CDR1 is SGHRS, CDR2 YFSETQ, per germline. V dropped 0 bases and J dropped 5 bases, with 15 bases sitting between them. The CDR3 extends over 15 amino acids.

The rearrangement joins TRBV13 to TRBJ2-3; 10 nucleotides line up with TRBD1. The V gene end was trimmed by 3 bases and the J gene end by 4 bases; junction bases not matched to a gene: 22. Germline assignment: CDR1 PRHDT and CDR2 FYEKMQ (reference sequence). The CDR3 runs 21 residues. The CDR3 DNA follows: TGTGCCAGCAGCTTGGGACAGGGGAGCATCGGCCCAGAGTATTTCGCAGATACGCAGTATTTT. Translated: CASSLGQGSIGPEYFADTQYF.

The chain employs TRBV7-2 and TRBJ2-5; TRBD2 matches at 14 bases. Germline CDR1 and CDR2: SGHTA and FQGNSA. The CDR3 is 19 amino acids. After removal of 6 bases from V and 0 bases from J, the junction contained 12 bases not matched to a gene. CDR3 residues: CASRRYRLAGGTYQETQYF. DNA of the CDR3: TGTGCCAGCAGACGTTACAGACTAGCGGGGGGGACTTACCAAGAGACCCAGTACTTC.

Here the CDR3 reads CASSLVRGNTEAFF. The DNA for the CDR3 is TGTGCCAGCAGCTTAGTGCGGGGGAACACTGAAGCTTTCTTT. The rearrangement joins TRBV7-2 to TRBJ1-1; D gene unclear. Trimming removed 1 base from V and 1 base from J, with 7 bases in between. Germline loops: CDR1 SGHTA, CDR2 FQGNSA. The CDR3 is 14 amino acids.

This clone was observed a single time. The V call is TRBV29-1, the J call TRBJ1-1; D might be TRBD1 (5 bases). This CDR3 spans 12 amino acids. CDR1 is SQVTM and CDR2 is ANQGSEA in the germline V gene. Trimming cost V 6 bases and J 1 base, with 9 bases left between them. The CDR3 DNA reads TGCAGCGTCAGGGTACGGAACACTGAAGCTTTCTTT. Protein sequence: CSVRVRNTEAFF.

The V call is TRBV12-5, the J call TRBJ1-3; D is possibly TRBD1 (5 bases). CDR1 LGHNT and CDR2 FRNRAP come from the germline V gene. V was cut by 6 bases and J by 2 bases, with 23 bases left in between. The CDR3 is 18 residues long. This CDR3 is CASGTPGGPRVPGNTIYF. For the CDR3, the DNA is TGTGCTAGTGGAACCCCCGGGGGACCCCGGGTCCCTGGAAACACCATATATTTT.

This clone was detected only a few times. V and J are TRBV30 and TRBJ1-5; D unclear. CDR1 is GTSNPN, CDR2 SVGIG, per germline (reference sequence). The V and J ends lost 0 bases and 10 bases respectively, with 16 bases between them. The CDR3 has 14 amino acids. CDR3 in amino acids: CAWSVRSIISPQHF. CDR3 coding DNA: TGTGCCTGGAGTGTAAGGAGTATAATCAGCCCCCAGCATTTT.

The chain recombines TRBV6-1 with TRBJ2-7, with 9 positions matching TRBD1. Germline assignment: CDR1 MNHNS and CDR2 SASEGT. This CDR3 has 15 residues. V shed 3 bases and J 3 bases; nucleotides not matched to a gene: 6. The CDR3 loop reads CASSEAGTGYYEQYF. The CDR3 nucleotides read TGTGCCAGCAGTGAGGCCGGGACAGGGTACTACGAGCAGTACTTC.

CDR3 coding DNA: TGCAGCGTTGATAGCCATGGCTACACCTTC. Translation: CSVDSHGYTF. The chain is built from TRBV29-1 and TRBJ1-2, with D hard to call. In germline, CDR1 is SQVTM, CDR2 ANQGSEA. The CDR3 is 10 residues long. Deletions cut 3 bases from V and 6 bases from J, with 5 bases between.

This clone was observed a single time. V is TRBV4-1 and J is TRBJ1-1; no definite D call. Germline loops: CDR1 MGHRA, CDR2 YSYEKL. The CDR3 has 15 residues. Trimming took off 3 bases at V and 1 base at J, with 12 bases between the two ends. DNA of the CDR3: TGCGCCAGCAGCCAGGACTTTACTTCGAACACTGAAGCTTTCTTT. Amino acids: CASSQDFTSNTEAFF.